This TCR beta chain was found in a study of cytomegalovirus exposure and HLA in healthy donors. As for the study in general: From 150 million to 200 million T cells, an earlier analysis saw roughly 120 million unique TCR beta sequences. Of over 300 genotyped donors, about 80% clustered with self-reported Caucasian donors.

There are 13 residues in the CDR3. Germline-derived CDR1 and CDR2 are GTSNPN and SVGIG (reference sequence). The ends lost 5 bases at V and 5 bases at J; junction bases unmatched: 5. The PCR had 60 Vbeta and 13 Jbeta primers. Produced via immunoSEQ multiplex PCR; TCRdb's table is partial and in-frame only. The table records fewer than 50,000 clones, 66% of them present only once. Study-wide results and limits: Some TCR beta chains (about 170 of them) were listed as cytomegalovirus-associated.

In regard to this clone: Antigen specificity is unknown.

The sequenced sample consisted of PBMCs. V and J are TRBV30 and TRBJ1-5; 8 positions match TRBD1. The TCR was taken from a man between 45 and 60 years old in good health and CMV-seropositive. As DNA, the CDR3 is TGTGCCTGGGACCAGGGGGCCCATCAGCCCCAGCATTTT. It specifies CAWDQGAHQPQHF.